Listed below are T cell receptor beta chains from one sample, sequenced in a study of monozygotic twins with inflammatory bowel disease. From its re-call of the 5' RACE reads, TCRdb lists each CDR3 protein once, without DNA. The sample has 420,000 or so distinct CDR3 sequences. The sequencing sample was made of blood. These receptors were collected from a human donor with ulcerative colitis or Crohn's disease, or a healthy co-twin of an affected twin (not recorded which). Both conserved end residues are part of each CDR3. Each record gives: J gene, V gene, CDR3 protein.

TRBJ2-7,TRBV10-3,CAISGQSHEQYF
TRBJ2-3,TRBV5-1,CASSLEAGQDTQYF
TRBJ1-2,TRBV10-3,CAISESAVGSKGYTF
TRBJ2-7,TRBV20-1,CSARGTSGYEQYF
TRBJ2-1,TRBV5-5,CASSPGPVPNEQFF
TRBJ2-5,TRBV10-3,CAISDPQGAKETQYF
TRBJ2-1,TRBV27,CASSPGTGGPRRDEQFF
TRBJ1-2,TRBV9,CASSVGTVNYGYTF
TRBJ1-3,TRBV4-3,CASSQDHFGQTSGNTIYF
TRBJ2-7,TRBV18,CASSPPSVSRGEQYF
TRBJ2-7,TRBV29-1,CSVRTGVYEQYF
TRBJ2-1,TRBV18,CASSLRELAYNEQFF
TRBJ2-1,TRBV3-1,CASSQGKGQGNNEQFF
TRBJ1-1,TRBV6-1,CASSGIGTEAFF
TRBJ1-5,TRBV27,CASSSRTGYSNQPQHF
TRBJ1-2,TRBV5-6,CASSQSGDGYTF
TRBJ1-1,TRBV11-1,CASSLLTGGDTEAFF
TRBJ1-5,TRBV2,CASSEEAEFPQHF